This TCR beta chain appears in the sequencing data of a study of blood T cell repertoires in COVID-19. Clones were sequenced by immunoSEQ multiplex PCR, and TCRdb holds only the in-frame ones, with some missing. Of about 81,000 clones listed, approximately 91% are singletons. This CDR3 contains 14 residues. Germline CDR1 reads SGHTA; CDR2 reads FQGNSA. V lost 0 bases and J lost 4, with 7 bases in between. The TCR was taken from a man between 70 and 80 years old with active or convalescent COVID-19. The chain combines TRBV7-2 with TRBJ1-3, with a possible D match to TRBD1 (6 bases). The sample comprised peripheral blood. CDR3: CASSLAGGGNTIYF. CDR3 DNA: TGTGCCAGCAGCTTAGCAGGGGGAGGAAACACCATATATTTT. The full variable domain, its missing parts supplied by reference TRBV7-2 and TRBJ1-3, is GAGVSQSPSNKVTEKGKDVELRCDPISGHTALYWYRQSLGQGLEFLIYFQGNSAPDKSGLPSDRFSAERTGGSVSTLTIQRTQQEDSAVYLCASSLAGGGNTIYFGEGSWLTVV.